This record concerns one T cell receptor (beta chain) sequence. Its recognized antigen is unknown. No base-level quality is on record; no much larger clone is a single base apart. In Seattle, one collaborating source enrolled patients while the infection was active and tracked those patients longitudinally over the course of disease. The collaborating institutions used their own protocols to collect whole blood in K2EDTA tubes. For TCRbeta analysis, collaborator samples were shipped as frozen whole blood, as isolated PBMCs, or as DNA extracted from either sample type. The entry originates in a study of blood T cell repertoires in COVID-19 (dated by TCRdb to the early 2020s). As for the study more broadly: Samples from collaborators originated in the United States, Italy and Spain and spanned both the acute and convalescent phases of COVID-19. The material from the prospective study consisted of cDNA or gDNA derived from T cells, B-cell-depleted T cells, or PBMCs. The dataset comprised deeply sampled blood TCRbeta repertoires from subjects exposed to, actively infected with, or recovered from COVID-19. The repertoires were made available in a free public database intended to serve as a resource for research on the immune response to SARS-CoV-2. Samples came from the ongoing ImmuneRACE study (first 160 participants) plus 1,254 subjects from 6 global collaborators. The sample metadata nearly always contained a de-identified subject ID, COVID-19 status, age in years and sex. Where available, HLA class I and class II types were obtained from metadata supplied by the sample provider rather than from assay-based typing. General findings and caveats noted by the study authors: How much clinical and demographic metadata was included differed by source and by participant, and the metadata was provided uncurated.

The immunoSEQ Assay, a bias-controlled multiplex PCR, was used to amplify TCRbeta CDR3 regions from genomic DNA. As for how the authors treated the data: The number of nucleated cells in each sample was estimated by amplification of reference gene primers within the assay. To quantify the absolute abundance of each unique TCRbeta CDR3 rearrangement, sequence reads were collapsed and filtered. For each sample, productive Simpson clonality was calculated as the square root of Simpson's diversity index across productive rearrangements. TCRdb provides this immuneACCESS table in a form limited to in-frame rearrangements. Some clones are lacking; in checked studies, under half of them reflect an unresolved V gene, and why the rest are absent is not known. The D gene and trimming were derived from the DNA, and the V and J assignments and clone size from that table. Recorded for this sample are roughly 240,000 clones; roughly 82% of them occurred a single time. The ten biggest clones cover approximately 6% of the sample.

Via the germline V gene, CDR1 is MNHNS and CDR2 SASEGT. Trimming takes 6 bases from V and 7 bases from J, and the germline ends sit 16 bases apart. The CDR3 holds 13 amino acids from the cysteine to the valine. Just CDR3 DNA is preserved here, 39 bases in frame from base 1. The sample consisted of peripheral blood. This TCR was sampled from a woman aged 80 or over with COVID-19, enrolled during active disease. Recombination joined TRBV6-1 with TRBJ2-7; the D gene is perhaps TRBD1, from 6 matching bases. The bases read TGTGCCAGCAGAAAGGAACAGGGTTTTGAGCAGTACGTC. This encodes CASRKEQGFEQYV.